A single sample is the source of the 23 T cell receptor beta chains below, sequenced in a study of blood T cell repertoires in COVID-19. Clones were sequenced by immunoSEQ multiplex PCR, and TCRdb holds only the in-frame ones, with some missing. The sample shows around 15,000 clones, around 89% of them seen only once. Sequencing was performed on peripheral blood. The receptors here all came from a man older than 75 with acute or convalescent COVID-19.

The V gene is TRBV19, the J gene TRBJ2-5; 9 bases align to TRBD2. The CDR3 sequence is 15 residues long. V trimming: 1 base; J trimming: 5 bases; junction bases outside the gene matches: 5. Germline CDR1 reads LNHDA; CDR2 reads SQIVND (reference sequence). In nucleotides, the CDR3 is TGTGCCAGTAGTATAGCCCTAGCGGGGAGTGAGACCCAGTACTTC. Translation gives CASSIALAGSETQYF. The full variable domain, its missing parts supplied by reference TRBV19 and TRBJ2-5, is DGGITQSPKYLFRKEGQNVTLSCEQNLNHDAMYWYRQDPGQGLRLIYYSQIVNDFQKGDIAEGYSVSREKKESFPLTVTSAQKNPTAFYLCASSIALAGSETQYFGPGTRLLVL.

Here the CDR3 reads CASSARSHSNYGYTF. In DNA form, the CDR3 reads TGTGCCAGCAGTGCTAGGAGCCATTCCAACTATGGCTACACCTTC. The rearrangement links TRBV2 to TRBJ1-2, with D uncertain. The CDR3 consists of 15 residues. Trimming took 4 bases from V and 2 from J, leaving 14 bases between them. The germline V gene has CDR1 SNHLY and CDR2 FYNNEI. Combining the CDR3 with reference TRBV2 and TRBJ1-2 gives the whole variable domain EPEVTQTPSHQVTQMGQEVILRCVPISNHLYFYWYRQILGQKVEFLVSFYNNEISEKSEIFDDQFSVERPDGSNFTLKIRSTKLEDSAMYFCASSARSHSNYGYTFGSGTRLTVV.

V is TRBV9 and J is TRBJ1-2; D not resolved. V shed 0 bases and J shed 14 bases, with 14 bases lying between them. Germline assignment: CDR1 SGDLS and CDR2 YYNGEE. The CDR3 contains 12 residues. In DNA form, the CDR3 reads TGTGCCAGCAGCGTAGCTGATCAGAGGAGAACCTTC. The encoded protein is CASSVADQRRTF.

A single count supports this clone. The J gene is TRBJ1-3, the V gene TRBV5-1; 7 nucleotides agree with TRBD1. The CDR3 sequence is 19 residues long. J gave up 0 bases and V 4 bases, and 16 bases lay outside the gene matches. Per germline, CDR1 SGHRS and CDR2 YFSETQ. The DNA of the CDR3 is TGCGCCAGCAGCCCCCTTAACAGGGGAGCCCAACTCTCTGGAAACACCATATATTTT. Residues: CASSPLNRGAQLSGNTIYF.

This clone appeared a single time. CDR3 bases: TGTGCCAGTAGTATCACAGGGGGTGGAGAAAAACTGTTTTTT. Amino acids: CASSITGGGEKLFF. This chain links TRBV19 with TRBJ1-4; TRBD1 matches 8 bases. Trimming cost V 3 bases and J 8 bases; bases outside gene matches: 5. CDR1 is LNHDA, CDR2 SQIVND, per germline (reference sequence). The CDR3 has 14 residues.

The chain joins TRBV3-1 (or the pseudogene TRBV3-2) to TRBJ1-6; a weak D match, TRBD1 (5 bases). Trimming removed 3 bases from V and 5 bases from J, with 8 bases in between. CDR1 is LGHDT and CDR2 is YNNKEL in the germline V gene (reference sequence). The CDR3 has 14 residues. For the CDR3, the DNA is TGTGCCAGCAGCCAGGGGGGGAATAATTCACCCCTCCACTTT. Encoded protein: CASSQGGNNSPLHF.

V usage is TRBV10-3 and J usage is TRBJ2-1; a possible D gene is TRBD1 (6 bases). CDR3 length: 13 amino acids. Germline CDR1 and CDR2: ENHRY and SYGVKD. Trimming took off 4 bases at V and 6 bases at J, with 10 bases between the two ends. Here the CDR3 reads CAISADRINEQFF. As DNA, the CDR3 is TGTGCCATCAGTGCCGACAGGATCAATGAGCAGTTCTTC.

The J gene is TRBJ1-5, the V gene TRBV7-2; 7 bases fit TRBD1. V trimming: 5 bases; J trimming: 7 bases; junction bases outside the gene matches: 5. The germline V gene encodes CDR1 SGHTA and CDR2 FQGNSA. The CDR3 runs 13 residues. The CDR3 DNA sequence: TGTGCCAGCAGCCCGACAGGGTTCCAGCCCCAGCATTTT. Amino acids: CASSPTGFQPQHF.

The chain recombines TRBV5-4 with TRBJ1-2; no definite D call. This CDR3 is built from 15 residues. V was trimmed by 4 bases and J by 0 bases, leaving 13 bases between them. Germline lookup yields CDR1 SGHNT and CDR2 YYREEE (reference sequence). CDR3 residues: CASSPSSVANYGYTF. The CDR3 DNA reads as TGTGCCAGCAGCCCATCCTCGGTGGCTAACTATGGCTACACCTTC.

This clone was recorded only once. The CDR3 region is CASKEDGFYGYTF. The DNA for the CDR3 is TGTGCCAGTAAGGAGGACGGCTTCTATGGCTACACCTTC. This chain connects TRBV19 to TRBJ1-2; no firm D call. Per germline, CDR1 LNHDA and CDR2 SQIVND (reference sequence). The CDR3 totals 13 residues. Trimming left V 7 bases short and J 4 bases short, with 13 bases between.

CDR3 loop: CASSSIGRGSEAFF. The CDR3 DNA is TGCGCCAGCAGCTCCATAGGGAGAGGCTCTGAAGCTTTCTTT. J is TRBJ1-1 and V is TRBV5-1, with D hard to call. The CDR3 spans 14 residues. From germline, CDR1 is SGHRS and CDR2 YFSETQ. V was trimmed by 3 bases and J by 6 bases, leaving 15 bases between them.

This chain uses TRBV9 with TRBJ2-2; 7 nucleotides agree with TRBD1. The CDR3 covers 13 residues. The germline CDR1 and CDR2 sequences are SGDLS and YYNGEE. V dropped 5 bases and J dropped 4; count of bases not matched to a gene: 2. The CDR3 region has the DNA TGTGCCAGCAGGACAGGGACCACCGGGGAGCTGTTTTTT. Translating it yields CASRTGTTGELFF.

This rearrangement joins TRBV27 to TRBJ1-2; TRBD1 agrees at 9 bases. Germline V lookup: CDR1 MNHEY, CDR2 SMNVEV (reference sequence). Germline trimming cut 3 bases from V and 8 bases from J; bases unmatched to any gene: 13. This CDR3 has 16 amino acids. For the CDR3, the DNA is TGTGCCAGCAGTTTCGCCACTGACAGGGGGAGGGTCGGCTACACCTTC. It specifies CASSFATDRGRVGYTF.

This chain joins TRBV4-1 and TRBJ2-1; no firm D call. Trimming stripped 4 bases from V and 4 bases from J, with 11 bases between. CDR1 is MGHRA, CDR2 YSYEKL, per germline. This CDR3 contains 14 residues. The CDR3 coding sequence is TGCGCCAGCAGCCTAGAACCCAGTTACAATGAGCAGTTCTTC. Its translation: CASSLEPSYNEQFF.

The chain uses TRBV5-1 and TRBJ2-2; D is uncertain. Germline loops: CDR1 SGHRS, CDR2 YFSETQ. V was clipped by 0 bases and J by 1 base, with 7 bases between them. The CDR3 is made up of 15 amino acids. The CDR3 coding sequence is TGCGCCAGCAGCTTGGGCCAGAAGAACACCGGGGAGCTGTTTTTT. This translates into CASSLGQKNTGELFF.

The CDR3, as DNA: TGTGCCAGCAGCCAAGACAGGGATGGGGCCAACGTCCTGACTTTC. Translation gives CASSQDRDGANVLTF. This chain links TRBV2 with TRBJ2-6; 7 bases line up with TRBD1. The CDR3 extends over 15 amino acids. With 6 bases clipped from V and 3 bases from J, the junction kept 5 bases outside the gene matches. Germline CDR1 and CDR2: SNHLY and FYNNEI.

The CDR3 reads CASSPRATDTQYF. CDR3 DNA sequence: TGTGCCAGCTCACCCAGGGCCACAGATACGCAGTATTTT. The chain employs TRBV18 and TRBJ2-3; D is perhaps TRBD1 (5 bases). Germline CDR1 reads KGHSH; CDR2 reads LQKENI. There are 13 residues in the CDR3. Trimming took 3 bases from V and 2 from J, leaving 6 bases between them.

There are a few counts of this clone. The chain joins TRBV7-3 to TRBJ2-7; 12 nucleotides align to TRBD2. Germline loops: CDR1 SGHTA, CDR2 FQGTGA. The CDR3 totals 16 residues. V dropped 0 bases and J dropped 6; count of bases not matched to a gene: 6. CDR3 DNA sequence: TGTGCCAGCAGCTTAACAGCGACTAGCGGGAGTAGCGAGCAGTACTTC. This encodes CASSLTATSGSSEQYF.

The rearrangement links TRBV5-3 to TRBJ1-3; 8 bases match TRBD1. Being an ORF, TRBV5-3 has a function that is uncertain. The ends lost 9 bases at V and 4 bases at J; junction bases unmatched: 12. The CDR3 length is 15 residues. For the CDR3, the DNA is TGTGCCACCTGCCGCAGGGGGCGAGGGGGAAACACCATATATTTT. It is translated as CATCRRGRGGNTIYF.

The chain combines TRBV2 with TRBJ1-5; 8 nucleotides line up with TRBD1. The CDR3 loop spans 14 amino acids. Germline V gene sequence: CDR1 SNHLY, CDR2 FYNNEI. Germline trimming cut 5 bases from V and 3 bases from J; bases unmatched to any gene: 3. CDR3 nucleotide sequence: TGTGCCAGCAGTCGGACAGGGACCAATCAGCCCCAGCATTTT. Protein product: CASSRTGTNQPQHF. Looking up the rest from reference TRBV2 and TRBJ1-5 gives the full variable domain: EPEVTQTPSHQVTQMGQEVILRCVPISNHLYFYWYRQILGQKVEFLVSFYNNEISEKSEIFDDQFSVERPDGSNFTLKIRSTKLEDSAMYFCASSRTGTNQPQHFGDGTRLSIL.

The rearrangement joins TRBV7-8 to TRBJ2-5; no clear D gene. CDR3 size: 13 residues. Germline lookup yields CDR1 SGHVS and CDR2 FQNEAQ. V gave up 5 bases and J gave up 6 bases, with 13 bases separating them. CDR3 region: CASSEGASQTQYF. The CDR3 DNA is TGTGCCAGCAGCGAAGGAGCGTCGCAGACCCAGTACTTC.

The chain recombines TRBV4-1 with TRBJ1-1; D perhaps matches TRBD1 (5 bases). Deletions cut 3 bases from V and 5 bases from J, with 16 bases between. Germline values: CDR1 MGHRA, CDR2 YSYEKL. The CDR3 totals 15 residues. The CDR3 region has the DNA TGCGCCAGCAGCCATCGCGGGGCTTACGAGACTGAAGCTTTCTTT. Residues: CASSHRGAYETEAFF.

The chain uses TRBV2 and TRBJ2-3; 11 bases match TRBD2. The CDR3 is 14 amino acids. The V gene's germline CDR1 is SNHLY and CDR2 FYNNEI. The trim removed 7 bases at V and 3 bases at J, leaving 3 bases unmatched. CDR3 sequence (DNA): TGTGCCAGCATCAGACTAGCGGGGACAGATACGCAGTATTTT. Its protein product is CASIRLAGTDTQYF.